These 2 T cell receptor beta chains share one sample of origin, sequenced in a study of blood T cell repertoires in COVID-19. Method: immunoSEQ multiplex PCR; TCRdb's copy keeps in-frame clones and lacks some. This sample has just over 250,000 clones; about 89% occur once, and the top ten carry over 7.5%. The sequenced sample consisted of peripheral blood. Receptors were obtained from a man aged 35-49 years who had recovered from COVID-19.

This sequence joins TRBV27 and TRBJ2-7; 7 nucleotides align to TRBD1. J lost 6 bases, V lost 6 bases, and 14 bases had no gene match. The CDR3 has 15 amino acids. Per germline, CDR1 MNHEY and CDR2 SMNVEV (reference sequence). CDR3 DNA sequence: TGTGCCAGCAGAAACGGAAGGGGGCGTTCAAGCGAGCAGTACTTC. Translation: CASRNGRGRSSEQYF.

The rearrangement uses TRBV7-8 and TRBJ1-4; 9 bases line up with TRBD1. Losses at the gene ends were 2 bases for V and 11 bases for J; bases not matched to a gene: 6. The CDR3 is 14 amino acids. Per germline, CDR1 SGHVS and CDR2 FQNEAQ. CDR3 coding DNA: TGTGCCAGCAGCTTATGGGACAGGGAAGGGAAACTGTTTTTT. Amino acids: CASSLWDREGKLFF.